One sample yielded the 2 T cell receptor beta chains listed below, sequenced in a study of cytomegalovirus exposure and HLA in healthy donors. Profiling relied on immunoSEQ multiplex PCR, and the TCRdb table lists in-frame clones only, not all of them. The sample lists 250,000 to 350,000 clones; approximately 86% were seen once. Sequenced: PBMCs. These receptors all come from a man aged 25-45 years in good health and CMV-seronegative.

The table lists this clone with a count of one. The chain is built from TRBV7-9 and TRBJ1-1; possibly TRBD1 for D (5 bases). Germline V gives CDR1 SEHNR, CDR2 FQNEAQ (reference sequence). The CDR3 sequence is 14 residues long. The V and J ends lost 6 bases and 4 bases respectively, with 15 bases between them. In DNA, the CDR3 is TGTGCCAGCAGAACTGCCGGGGGGGTCACTGAAGCTTTCTTT. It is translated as CASRTAGGVTEAFF.

Written as DNA, the CDR3 is TGTGCCAGCAGTTTAATCGGGGTAGCCGGGGAGCTGTTTTTT. This translates into CASSLIGVAGELFF. The V gene is TRBV27, the J gene TRBJ2-2; D is perhaps TRBD2 (5 bases). This CDR3 contains 14 residues. V shed 2 bases and J shed 6 bases, with 10 bases lying between them. Germline V gene sequence: CDR1 MNHEY, CDR2 SMNVEV (reference sequence).